The rows below give T cell receptor beta chains drawn from one sample of a study of blood T cell repertoires in COVID-19. Here immunoSEQ multiplex PCR was the method, and the copy in TCRdb shows in-frame clones only, minus some. The data show 150,000 to 200,000 clones, 85% seen once. The sample taken for sequencing was peripheral blood. The receptor set was obtained from a human donor with acute or convalescent COVID-19. The donor label of this sample is uncertain. The CDR3 runs from the conserved cysteine through the conserved F or W. A D gene is named only where the DNA matches it firmly. Not every row has a clone size; where given, it reads once, few, many or a size class.

v_gene	abundance	d_gene	j_gene	CDR3nt	CDR3aa
TRBV6-5	few	TRBD1	TRBJ1-2	TGTGCCAGCAGTAGGACGGCGACAGGGGGCGGCTACACCTTC	CASSRTATGGGYTF
TRBV7-2	-	-	TRBJ1-1	TGTGCCAGCAGCTTACCGCCTCAAACAGGGTTGAACACTGAAGCTTTCTTT	CASSLPPQTGLNTEAFF
TRBV18	few	TRBD2	TRBJ2-1	TGTGCCAGCTCACGACTGGGACTAGCGGACTACAATGAGCAGTTCTTC	CASSRLGLADYNEQFF
TRBV18	-	TRBD2	TRBJ2-7	TGTGCCAGCTCATCTTCCGGGACTAGCGGGGGTTACGAGCAGTACTTC	CASSSSGTSGGYEQYF
TRBV11-2	-	TRBD1	TRBJ1-1	TGTGCCAGCAGCCGAGGACAGGGGGCGAGGAACACTGAAGCTTTCTTT	CASSRGQGARNTEAFF
TRBV18	-	-	TRBJ1-2	TGTGCCAGCTCACCGGCCCACAGAAACATCCATGCCTACACCTTC	CASSPAHRNIHAYTF
TRBV28	-	-	TRBJ1-5	TGTGCCAGCAGTACCAGACAGTACAATCAGCCCCAGCATTTT	CASSTRQYNQPQHF
TRBV19	-	TRBD1	TRBJ1-5	TGTGCCAGTAGTATAGACCCGCCGGACAGGGCCAATCAGCCCCAGCATTTT	CASSIDPPDRANQPQHF
TRBV7-8	-	TRBD2	TRBJ2-3	TGTGCCAGCAGCCCTGGGACTAATACGCAGTATTTT	CASSPGTNTQYF
TRBV28	-	TRBD1	TRBJ1-2	TGTGCCAGCAGTTTACTCCGGGACAGCGGCTACACCTTC	CASSLLRDSGYTF
TRBV11-3	-	-	TRBJ1-2	TGTGCCAGCAGCTTATTACAGGGAAATGGCTACACCTTC	CASSLLQGNGYTF
TRBV6-5	-	-	TRBJ1-1	TGTGCCAGCAGTTACTCGTTGTGGGGAGGCACTGAAGCTTTCTTT	CASSYSLWGGTEAFF
TRBV18	-	TRBD1	TRBJ1-1	TGTGCCAGCTCACCAAACCACGGACAGGGAAAACCTGAAGCTTTCTTT	CASSPNHGQGKPEAFF
TRBV5-1	few	-	TRBJ1-1	TGCGCCAGCAGTCCGGGAGGAGGGCGGATGAACACTGAAGCTTTCTTT	CASSPGGGRMNTEAFF
TRBV21-1	-	-	TRBJ1-1	TGTGCCAGCAGGAAACAGGGGACAAAGAACACTGAAGCTTTCTTT	CASRKQGTKNTEAFF
TRBV5-1	-	-	TRBJ2-6	TGCGCCAGCAGCTTGCATGTATGGGAATATTGGGGGGACCTTTCTGGGGCCAACGTCCTGACTTTC	CASSLHVWEYWGDLSGANVLTF
TRBV3-1/TRBV3-2	-	-	TRBJ1-2	TGTGCCAGCAGCCAAGGATCAGGGGCCGTCTATGGCTACACCTTC	CASSQGSGAVYGYTF
TRBV9	once	TRBD1	TRBJ1-1	TGTGCCAGCAGCCCCGAGGGGGCGAGGATGAACACTGAAGCTTTCTTT	CASSPEGARMNTEAFF
TRBV5-4	-	TRBD1	TRBJ2-7	TGTGCCAGCAGCTTGCAGGGGGCCGGCTACGAGCAGTACTTC	CASSLQGAGYEQYF
TRBV19	-	TRBD1	TRBJ2-7	TGTGCCAGTAGCCTCCGTAAGGGGGCGCGGGTCGAGCAGTACTTC	CASSLRKGARVEQYF
TRBV5-4	-	TRBD1	TRBJ2-5	TGTGCCAGCAGCTTGGATGGGGACAGGGGAGGACGCCAAGAGACCCAGTACTTC	CASSLDGDRGGRQETQYF
TRBV28	-	TRBD1	TRBJ2-4	TGTGCCAGCAGGGCGACAGGGCTTATGGCCAAAAACATTCAGTACTTC	CASRATGLMAKNIQYF
TRBV7-2	-	TRBD1	TRBJ1-1	TGTGCCAGCAGCGTACAGGGGCACACTGAAGCTTTCTTT	CASSVQGHTEAFF
TRBV5-6	-	-	TRBJ1-3	TGTGCCAGCAGCTTGCACAGGGTTGGAAACACCATATATTTT	CASSLHRVGNTIYF
TRBV25-1	-	-	TRBJ2-4	TGTGCCAGCAGTGAACCAGCGGGTATACAGTACTTC	CASSEPAGIQYF
TRBV2	-	TRBD1	TRBJ1-2	TGTGCCAGCAGGGCCCGGACAGGGGGCATTGGCTACACCTTC	CASRARTGGIGYTF
TRBV6-5	-	-	TRBJ1-1	TGTGCCAGCAGTTACGCGACCGGGGACACTGAAGCTTTCTTT	CASSYATGDTEAFF
TRBV7-3	-	-	TRBJ1-2	TGTGCCCCCTTAGGGGTGCCAACAGGGTGCGGCTACACCTTC	CAPLGVPTGCGYTF
TRBV18	-	-	TRBJ2-1	TGTGCCAGCTCCCGGACACTAAATGAGCAGTTCTTC	CASSRTLNEQFF
TRBV21-1	once	-	TRBJ1-2	TGTGCCTTCGGAGGAGGGGGCGATCTATATGGCTACACCTTC	CAFGGGGDLYGYTF
TRBV11-2	few	TRBD2	TRBJ2-1	TGTGCCAGCAGCCCGATCGGGGGGGGCTCGGATGAGCAGTTCTTC	CASSPIGGGSDEQFF
TRBV15	-	TRBD1	TRBJ1-4	TGTGCCACCAGCAGGGACAGGGGCAGGGAAAAACTGTTTTTT	CATSRDRGREKLFF
TRBV7-2	-	-	TRBJ2-1	TGTGCCAGCAGCCTGCGGGACCTCTACAATGAGCAGTTCTTC	CASSLRDLYNEQFF
TRBV30	-	TRBD1	TRBJ1-3	TGTGCCTGGAGTGTACTGTTCCGGGACAGGCGAAACACCATATATTTT	CAWSVLFRDRRNTIYF
TRBV7-9	few	-	TRBJ2-7	TGTGCCAGCAGCGGGGAGGCAGTCTCCTACGAGCAGTACTTC	CASSGEAVSYEQYF
TRBV5-5	-	-	TRBJ2-5	TGTGCCAGCAGGGAGGGGGAGACCCAGTACTTC	CASREGETQYF
TRBV19	-	TRBD1	TRBJ1-5	TGTGCCAGTAGTATAGTCCAGGGGGCTGGCAATCAGCCCCAGCATTTT	CASSIVQGAGNQPQHF
TRBV30	-	TRBD1	TRBJ2-7	TGTGCCTGGAGGACAGGGGGAAGCTCCTACGAGCAGTACTTC	CAWRTGGSSYEQYF
TRBV6-5	few	TRBD1	TRBJ1-2	TGTGCCAGCAGTAACTACCGGACAGGGGGCAACTATGGCTACACCTTC	CASSNYRTGGNYGYTF
TRBV20-1	-	-	TRBJ1-2	TGCAGTGCTAGTCTAGGGGCGTCTAACTATGGCTACACCTTC	CSASLGASNYGYTF
TRBV2	-	-	TRBJ1-5	TGTGCCAGCAGGTCAGGGGTTGGCAATCAGCCCCAGCATTTT	CASRSGVGNQPQHF
TRBV7-3	once	-	TRBJ2-7	TGTGCCAGCAGCTTATCTCACGGAGCCTACGAGCAGTACTTC	CASSLSHGAYEQYF
TRBV7-2	-	TRBD1	TRBJ1-6	TGTGCCAGCAGCCTACAGGGGGCGGGGAATTCACCCCTCCACTTT	CASSLQGAGNSPLHF
TRBV28	-	-	TRBJ2-1	TGTGCCAGCAGCCTCCCTAGGGCAGGGGATACCTACTACAATGAGCAGTTCTTC	CASSLPRAGDTYYNEQFF
TRBV7-9	-	-	TRBJ2-3	TGTGCCAGCAGCTTTAGTCAAAGCACAGATACGCAGTATTTT	CASSFSQSTDTQYF
TRBV10-2	-	-	TRBJ1-2	TGCGCCAGCAGTTTGGACAGTAACTATGGCTACACCTTC	CASSLDSNYGYTF
TRBV7-2	-	TRBD1	TRBJ1-2	TGTGCCAGCAGGTGGACAGGCACCCCCTATGGCTACACCTTC	CASRWTGTPYGYTF
TRBV6-2/TRBV6-3	few	-	TRBJ2-7	TGTGCCAGCAGTCCGGCCTACGAGCAGTACTTC	CASSPAYEQYF
TRBV7-9	-	TRBD2	TRBJ2-3	TGTGCCAGCAGCTTGAGCGGGGGGGACACAGATACGCAGTATTTT	CASSLSGGDTDTQYF
TRBV11-3	-	TRBD1	TRBJ1-1	TGTGCCAGCAGCTTAGGTGGACAGGGGCGAACTGAAGCTTTCTTT	CASSLGGQGRTEAFF
TRBV4-1	-	-	TRBJ1-3	TGCGCCAGCAGCCATTTAGAAGGGAGCTCTGGAAACACCATATATTTT	CASSHLEGSSGNTIYF